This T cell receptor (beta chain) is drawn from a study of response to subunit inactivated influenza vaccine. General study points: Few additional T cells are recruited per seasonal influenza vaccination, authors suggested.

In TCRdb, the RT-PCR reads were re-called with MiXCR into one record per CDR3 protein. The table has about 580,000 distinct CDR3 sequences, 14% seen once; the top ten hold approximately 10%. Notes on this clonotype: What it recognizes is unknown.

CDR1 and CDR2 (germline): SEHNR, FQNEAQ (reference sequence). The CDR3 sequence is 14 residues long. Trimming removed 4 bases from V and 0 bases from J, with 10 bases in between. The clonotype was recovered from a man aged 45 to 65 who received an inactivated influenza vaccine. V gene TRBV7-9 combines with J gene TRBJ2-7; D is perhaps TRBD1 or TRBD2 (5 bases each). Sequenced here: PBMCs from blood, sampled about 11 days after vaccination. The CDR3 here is CASSSRDDSYEQYF. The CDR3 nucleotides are TGTGCCAGCAGCTCGAGGGACGACTCCTACGAGCAGTACTTC.